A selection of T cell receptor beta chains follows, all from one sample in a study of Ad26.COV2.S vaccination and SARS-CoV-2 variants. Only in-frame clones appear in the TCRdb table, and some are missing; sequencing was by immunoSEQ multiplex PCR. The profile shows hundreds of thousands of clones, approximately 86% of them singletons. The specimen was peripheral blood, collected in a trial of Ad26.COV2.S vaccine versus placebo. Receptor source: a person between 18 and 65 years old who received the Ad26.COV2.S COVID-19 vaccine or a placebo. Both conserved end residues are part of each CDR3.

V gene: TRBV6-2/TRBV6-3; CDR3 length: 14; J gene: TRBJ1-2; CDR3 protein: CASSYGTGNYGYTF
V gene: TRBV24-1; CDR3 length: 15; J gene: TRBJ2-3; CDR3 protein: CATSEGTSGTDTQYF
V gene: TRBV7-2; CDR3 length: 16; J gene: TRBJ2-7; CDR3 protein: CASSPRRLAGVNEQYF
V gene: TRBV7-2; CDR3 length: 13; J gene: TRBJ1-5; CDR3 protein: CASSLVGDQPQHF
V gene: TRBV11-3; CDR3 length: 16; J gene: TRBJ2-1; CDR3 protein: CASSLGPGGMLNEQFF
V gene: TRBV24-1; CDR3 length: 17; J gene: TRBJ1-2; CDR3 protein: CATSDPDGTGAYWGYTF
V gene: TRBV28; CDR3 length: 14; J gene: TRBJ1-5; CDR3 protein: CASSLLRADQPQHF
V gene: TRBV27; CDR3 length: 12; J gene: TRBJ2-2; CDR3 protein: CASSSTQGELFF
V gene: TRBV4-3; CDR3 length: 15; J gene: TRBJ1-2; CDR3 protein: CASSPGQGVIYGYTF
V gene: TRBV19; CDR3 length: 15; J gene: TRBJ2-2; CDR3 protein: CASSQGGLGTGELFF
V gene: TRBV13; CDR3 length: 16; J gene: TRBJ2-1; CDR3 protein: CASSWGQGISYNEQFF
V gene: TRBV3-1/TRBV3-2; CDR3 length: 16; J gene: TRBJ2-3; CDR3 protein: CASSQLAGGVTDTQYF
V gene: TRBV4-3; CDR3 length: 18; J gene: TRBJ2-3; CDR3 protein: CASSQELWSGSLTDTQYF
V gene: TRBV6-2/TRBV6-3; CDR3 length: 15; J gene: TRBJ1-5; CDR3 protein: CASSSTRGVGQPQHF
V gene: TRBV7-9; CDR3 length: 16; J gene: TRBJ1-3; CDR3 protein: CASSFGVGDSGNTIYF